This entry concerns a single T cell receptor beta chain. The target antigen is unknown. Nominal health characterized the donors when sampled, though unrecorded immune exposures were likely. This record comes from a study of cytomegalovirus exposure and HLA in healthy donors. Study-wide points: A later analysis reportedly found fewer N-insertions in an Asian-associated ancestry cluster than the approximately 700-donor mean. As a later analysis showed, a missense DCLRE1C variant was linked to trimming of TCR beta V- and J-genes. A later analysis showed that HLA-associated TCR beta chains had undergone more clonal expansion than equally common others.

60 Vbeta and 13 Jbeta primers were used in PCR. Here immunoSEQ multiplex PCR was the method, and the copy in TCRdb shows in-frame clones only, minus some. The table records some 60,000 clones, about four fifths of them present only once. Germline V lookup: CDR1 LNHDA, CDR2 SQIVND (reference sequence). There are 14 residues in the CDR3. The germline V and J ends were trimmed by 10 bases and 8 bases, with 23 bases remaining between them. Sample: PBMCs. The clonotype originates from a woman aged 25-40 years in good health and CMV-seronegative. This chain uses TRBV19 with TRBJ1-2; perhaps TRBD1 as D (6 bases). CDR3 coding DNA: TGTGCCATTTGTATAGCAGGGGCGGCCTACGGCTACACCTTC. The encoded protein is CAICIAGAAYGYTF.